These 3 T cell receptor beta chains were all obtained from the same sample, sequenced in a study of control samples from healthy donors and cancer patients. Using immunoSEQ multiplex PCR, the repertoire was profiled, and TCRdb retains in-frame clones only, with some absent. The sample shows tens of thousands of clones, more than 75% of them seen only once. Sequencing was done on a sample of PBMCs. All receptors derive from a woman in her fifties or sixties with lung cancer.

This chain links TRBV5-1 with TRBJ1-3, with D perhaps TRBD1 (5 bases). The V and J ends lost 3 bases and 8 bases respectively, with 15 bases between them. The CDR3 extends over 14 amino acids. Germline V gene data show CDR1 as SGHRS and CDR2 as YFSETQ. The CDR3 DNA reads TGCGCCAGCAGCTCCCAGGGTATTCGAGACACCATATATTTT. It yields the protein CASSSQGIRDTIYF.

This clone was recorded once. The gene calls are TRBV21-1 and TRBJ1-2. TRBV21-1 is a recognized pseudogene. The CDR3 contains 10 residues. The CDR3: CASRVYGYTF. In DNA, the CDR3 is TGTGCCAGTCGGGTCTATGGCTACACCTTC.

V gene TRBV5-4 combines with J gene TRBJ1-2; 7 positions agree with TRBD1. Per germline, CDR1 SGHNT and CDR2 YYREEE (reference sequence). The CDR3 is 12 residues long. V trimming: 4 bases; J trimming: 14 bases; junction bases outside the gene matches: 11. CDR3 sequence reads: CASSTRTGRITF. The CDR3 bases are TGTGCCAGCAGCACCAGGACAGGCCGCATAACCTTC.